The 18 T cell receptor beta chains listed next were all sequenced from one sample in a study of cytomegalovirus exposure and HLA in healthy donors. Clones were sequenced by immunoSEQ multiplex PCR, and TCRdb holds only the in-frame ones, with some missing. The sample has 150,000 to 200,000 clones; about 82% are singletons. The sample taken for sequencing was PBMCs. All receptors come from a woman between 18 and 30 years old in good health and CMV-seronegative.

V and J are TRBV2 and TRBJ1-6; possible D gene TRBD1, 6 bases. Trimming stripped 4 bases from V and 7 bases from J, with 20 bases between. Germline V gives CDR1 SNHLY, CDR2 FYNNEI. CDR3 length: 17 residues. The CDR3 nucleotides are TGTGCCAGCAGTGGGTACAGGGAACCTATAGGGAATTCACCCCTCCACTTT. This codes for CASSGYREPIGNSPLHF.

The chain has TRBV18 and TRBJ2-2, with a weak D call TRBD1 (6 bases). V was trimmed by 2 bases and J by 6 bases, leaving 13 bases between them. The CDR3 totals 15 residues. The germline V gene encodes CDR1 KGHSH and CDR2 LQKENI. The CDR3 here is CASSPSPRGSGELFF. The CDR3 region has the DNA TGTGCCAGCTCACCATCCCCCAGGGGTTCCGGGGAGCTGTTTTTT. Full variable domain (remainder filled in from reference TRBV18 and TRBJ2-2): NAGVMQNPRHLVRRRGQEARLRCSPMKGHSHVYWYRQLPEEGLKFMVYLQKENIIDESGMPKERFSAEFPKEGPSILRIQQVVRGDSAAYFCASSPSPRGSGELFFGEGSRLTVL.

The rearrangement joins TRBV7-2 to TRBJ2-2; TRBD2 might be the D (5 bases). Germline lookup yields CDR1 SGHTA and CDR2 FQGNSA. The CDR3 sequence is 14 residues long. Between the trimmed V and J ends, which lost 5 bases and 7 bases, there was a span of 14 bases. CDR3: CASSPQGSVGELFF. CDR3 bases: TGTGCCAGCAGCCCTCAAGGGAGCGTCGGGGAGCTGTTTTTT.

The rearrangement links TRBV5-1 to TRBJ2-1; TRBD2 aligns across 10 bases. The ends lost 0 bases at V and 8 bases at J; junction bases unmatched: 5. The CDR3 has 15 amino acids. Germline CDR1 and CDR2: SGHRS and YFSETQ. Here the CDR3 DNA reads TGCGCCAGCAGCTTGGAGGGACTAGCGCTGGATGAGCAGTTCTTC. Encoded protein: CASSLEGLALDEQFF.

The chain carries TRBV6-4 and TRBJ1-2, with 7 bases that match TRBD1. Germline assignment: CDR1 MRHNA and CDR2 SNTAGT. J lost 5 bases, V lost 2 bases, and 8 bases had no gene match. This CDR3 contains 15 residues. DNA of the CDR3: TGTGCCAGCAGTGACGGGCAGGGGGTCGGTTATGGCTACACCTTC. Translated, it gives CASSDGQGVGYGYTF.

The V gene is TRBV19, the J gene TRBJ1-5; weak D call: TRBD1 (6 bases). CDR1 and CDR2 (germline): LNHDA, SQIVND (reference sequence). The CDR3 runs to 15 residues. V lost 0 bases, J lost 4 bases, and 10 bases lay in between. The CDR3 DNA reads as TGTGCCAGTAGTATAGAGAATCAGGGGAATCAGCCCCAGCATTTT. It yields the protein CASSIENQGNQPQHF.

The genes are TRBV2 and TRBJ2-3, with 10 bases matching TRBD1. The V gene end was trimmed by 5 bases and the J gene end by 4 bases; junction bases not matched to a gene: 6. Germline V lookup: CDR1 SNHLY, CDR2 FYNNEI. This CDR3 has 15 residues. CDR3 nucleotide sequence: TGTGCCAGCAGTTTGACAGGGGGCTCCCCAGATACGCAGTATTTT. Amino acids: CASSLTGGSPDTQYF.

In nucleotides, the CDR3 is TGTGCCAGCAGTGATATGGGGGCCAATTCACCCCTCCACTTT. The encoded protein is CASSDMGANSPLHF. This rearrangement joins TRBV6-1 to TRBJ1-6; D may be TRBD1 (6 bases). Germline V gene data show CDR1 as MNHNS and CDR2 as SASEGT. CDR3 length: 14 amino acids. V was shortened by 3 bases and J by 7 bases, with 10 bases between the two germline ends.

The J gene is TRBJ2-1, the V gene TRBV7-2, with 7 bases that match TRBD2. Germline CDR1 SGHTA, CDR2 FQGNSA. The CDR3 is made up of 15 amino acids. V trimming: 5 bases; J trimming: 8 bases; junction bases outside the gene matches: 12. CDR3 loop: CASSRQIGTTDEQFF. The CDR3 DNA reads TGTGCCAGCAGCCGTCAAATAGGGACTACCGATGAGCAGTTCTTC. Full variable domain (outside the CDR3, taken from reference TRBV7-2 and TRBJ2-1): GAGVSQSPSNKVTEKGKDVELRCDPISGHTALYWYRQSLGQGLEFLIYFQGNSAPDKSGLPSDRFSAERTGGSVSTLTIQRTQQEDSAVYLCASSRQIGTTDEQFFGPGTRLTVL.

The CDR3 region is CASSLDSGIPYEQYF. The CDR3 nucleotides are TGTGCCAGCAGCTTAGATAGTGGTATTCCCTACGAGCAGTACTTC. J is TRBJ2-7 and V is TRBV11-2; D uncertain. V was cut by 0 bases and J by 2 bases, with 11 bases left in between. This CDR3 has 15 amino acids. Germline CDR1 and CDR2: SGHAT and FQNNGV.

The CDR3 protein is CASSPEFANTGELFF. The CDR3 DNA reads TGTGCCAGCAGCCCGGAGTTCGCGAACACCGGGGAGCTGTTTTTT. The chain carries TRBV6-4 and TRBJ2-2; D gene unclear. The V gene's germline CDR1 is MRHNA and CDR2 SNTAGT. The germline V and J ends were trimmed by 6 bases and 0 bases, with 11 bases remaining between them. This CDR3 contains 15 residues.

This clone was observed once. CDR3 sequence reads: CASRRPTGELFF. The CDR3 DNA reads as TGTGCCAGCAGGCGCCCCACCGGGGAGCTGTTTTTT. The V gene is TRBV11-2, the J gene TRBJ2-2; D is undetermined. The CDR3 length is 12 residues. CDR1 and CDR2 (germline): SGHAT, FQNNGV. The germline V and J ends were trimmed by 6 bases and 4 bases, with 6 bases remaining between them.

This sequence joins TRBV6-1 and TRBJ2-7; maybe TRBD1 (5 bases). The CDR3 sequence is 15 residues long. Germline V gives CDR1 MNHNS, CDR2 SASEGT. V was cut by 6 bases and J by 1 base, with 16 bases left in between. CDR3 bases: TGTGCCAGCAGCCGCTCTCAGACAGCATCCTACGAGCAGTACTTC. This encodes CASSRSQTASYEQYF.

The rearrangement joins TRBV27 to TRBJ1-1; perhaps TRBD1 as D (6 bases). Germline V gives CDR1 MNHEY, CDR2 SMNVEV (reference sequence). The CDR3 is 14 amino acids. Trimming took off 2 bases at V and 8 bases at J, with 15 bases between the two ends. CDR3 sequence: CASSLGRQVSEAFF. For the CDR3, the DNA is TGTGCCAGCAGTTTAGGGCGACAGGTATCGGAAGCTTTCTTT.

The chain combines TRBV6-5 with TRBJ1-2, with 8 bases fitting TRBD1. V shed 4 bases, J shed 14 bases, and the junction held 9 bases outside the gene matches. CDR1 and CDR2 from the germline V gene are MNHEY and SVGAGI. The CDR3 extends over 12 amino acids. CDR3 residues: CASSFPGQVTTF. The CDR3 DNA follows: TGTGCCAGCAGTTTCCCGGGACAGGTGACAACCTTC.

This chain connects TRBV30 to TRBJ1-3; D possibly corresponds to TRBD1 (5 bases). The CDR3 has 16 residues. Trimming stripped 2 bases from V and 1 base from J, with 15 bases between. CDR1 is GTSNPN and CDR2 is SVGIG in the germline V gene (reference sequence). The CDR3 protein is CAWSRGILGSGNTIYF. The CDR3 region has the DNA TGTGCCTGGAGTAGGGGTATCCTTGGTTCTGGAAACACCATATATTTT.

The chain carries TRBV7-2 and TRBJ1-2, with a possible D match to TRBD1 (6 bases). CDR3 length: 16 amino acids. Germline CDR1 is SGHTA and CDR2 is FQGNSA. V lost 6 bases and J 5 bases, leaving 22 bases between the germline ends. The CDR3 region is CASSSLDKQGSYGYTF. CDR3 coding DNA: TGTGCCAGCAGTTCCCTAGATAAACAGGGAAGTTATGGCTACACCTTC.

The chain couples TRBV6-5 to TRBJ1-3, with 7 bases matching TRBD1. Germline V lookup: CDR1 MNHEY, CDR2 SVGAGI. This CDR3 contains 13 residues. With 8 bases clipped from V and 3 bases from J, the junction kept 4 bases outside the gene matches. The CDR3 DNA is TGTGCCAGCGAGGGGGCCTATGGAAACACCATATATTTT. Its translation: CASEGAYGNTIYF.